The present TCR beta chain was sequenced within a study of post-analysis software for immune sequencing data. A remark on this clonotype: Its antigen is as yet unknown.

Study-level points and caveats: TRBV5-6, TRBV5-1 and TRBV20-1 were among several TRBV segments more frequent in patients than controls.

The germline V gene encodes CDR1 MNHNY and CDR2 SVGAGI (reference sequence). The CDR3 covers 13 residues. Unique molecular identifiers featured in each of the TCR beta cDNA libraries. TCRdb reanalysed the PCR reads using MiXCR and keeps one entry per CDR3 protein. The repertoire holds about 760,000 distinct CDR3 sequences, with just under 30% as singletons. The rearrangement links TRBV6-6 to TRBJ2-7; 7 bases fit TRBD2. The J call is in doubt because the DNA end fits TRBJ2-5 better. The source is a girl under 18 with multiple sclerosis. Material for sequencing was blood. Here the CDR3 DNA reads TGTGCCAGCAGTTACTCGACGGGAGGGACCCAGTACTTC. Residues: CASSYSTGGTQYF.